This T cell receptor (beta chain) originates from a study of blood T cell repertoires in COVID-19. Study-level information: There were acute and convalescent COVID-19 samples, and they came from the United States, Italy and Spain. PBMCs, B-cell-depleted T cells, or T cells were the source of the cDNA or gDNA that made up the material.

Trimming shortened V by 0 bases and J by 0 bases, and 10 bases separated the two germline ends. Germline V gives CDR1 SGDLS, CDR2 YYNGEE. This CDR3 has 16 amino acids. In the original analysis: Estimates of nucleated cell counts were drawn from the amplification of reference gene primers. Repertoires were generated with immunoSEQ multiplex PCR, while TCRdb's copy carries only in-frame clones and drops some. V, J and clone size are those of that table, while D and trimming were read from the DNA. The data show about 190,000 clones, 70% to 90% seen once. V and J are TRBV9 and TRBJ2-1; possible D gene TRBD2, 6 bases. The source of this sequence is a woman in her thirties or forties who had recovered from COVID-19. Material for sequencing was peripheral blood. For the CDR3, the DNA is TGTGCCAGCAGCGTAGCGGGGGAAAGCTCCTACAATGAGCAGTTCTTC. It yields the protein CASSVAGESSYNEQFF.